The source of this T cell receptor (beta chain) is a study of T cell changes during pregnancy in multiple sclerosis. Clones were read by immunoSEQ multiplex PCR, and TCRdb kept only the in-frame ones, dropping some. The sample records some 120,000 clones, 90% to 98% being singletons. Germline CDR1 and CDR2: MDHEN and SYDVKM. This CDR3 region has 15 residues. V lost 5 bases and J lost 5, with 15 bases in between. Here the sequenced sample was peripheral blood, taken after pregnancy. This clonotype originated in a female donor with multiple sclerosis, enrolled in a pregnancy study. This sequence joins TRBV28 and TRBJ1-4; weak D call: TRBD1 (5 bases). In nucleotides, the CDR3 is TGTGCCAGCAGTCCCTCGGGGGTTCTAAATGAAAAACTGTTTTTT. Translated, it gives CASSPSGVLNEKLFF.